One sample yielded the 12 T cell receptor beta chains listed below, sequenced in a study of OX40 agonist ivuxolimab in advanced cancers. Sequencing used immunoSEQ multiplex PCR; TCRdb keeps in-frame clones, though not all of them. The top ten clones hold around 0.71% of a sample with about 58,000 clones, roughly 77% of them seen once. The specimen comprised CD4+ or CD8+ T cells sorted from blood, sampled in a trial of the OX40 agonist ivuxolimab. All receptors derive from an adult with an advanced solid tumor such as melanoma, head and neck, liver or kidney cancer.

The V gene is TRBV10-3, the J gene TRBJ2-5; D remains ambiguous. The V end lost 3 bases, the J end lost 5 bases, and 7 bases lay between the germline ends. Per germline, CDR1 ENHRY and CDR2 SYGVKD. This CDR3 contains 12 residues. The CDR3 loop is CAISEADETQYF. CDR3 nucleotide sequence: TGTGCCATCAGTGAAGCTGATGAGACCCAGTACTTC.

The count of this clone is one. V is TRBV10-3 and J is TRBJ1-3, with D possibly being TRBD1 (5 bases). Between the trimmed V and J ends, which lost 4 bases and 2 bases, there was a span of 9 bases. CDR1 and CDR2 (germline): ENHRY, SYGVKD. This CDR3 has 14 residues. This CDR3 is CAISVVGAGNTIYF. CDR3 DNA: TGTGCCATCAGTGTGGTGGGGGCTGGAAACACCATATATTTT.

This clone appeared once. The chain combines TRBV11-3 with TRBJ2-1; D remains ambiguous. The CDR3 length is 16 residues. Germline assignment: CDR1 SGHNT and CDR2 YENEEA. V was shortened by 5 bases and J by 4 bases, with 18 bases between the two germline ends. The CDR3 coding sequence is TGTGCCAGCAGCAACCCTGGACGCTCGAGTTACAATGAGCAGTTCTTC. The encoded protein is CASSNPGRSSYNEQFF. Supplemented by reference TRBV11-3 and TRBJ2-1, the full variable domain reads EAGVVQSPRYKIIEKKQPVAFWCNPISGHNTLYWYLQNLGQGPELLIRYENEEAVDDSQLPKDRFSAERLKGVDSTLKIQPAELGDSAVYLCASSNPGRSSYNEQFFGPGTRLTVL.

V usage is TRBV7-2 and J usage is TRBJ2-5, with D uncertain. Germline CDR1 reads SGHTA; CDR2 reads FQGNSA. This CDR3 comprises 13 residues. Trimming removed 5 bases at V and 2 bases at J, with 9 bases between. The DNA for the CDR3 is TGTGCCAGCAGCGTCCGACCTCAAGAGACCCAGTACTTC. It is translated as CASSVRPQETQYF.

The rearrangement uses TRBV14 and TRBJ1-3; D is undetermined. The V and J ends lost 4 bases and 3 bases respectively, with 4 bases between them. The CDR3 has 12 residues. CDR1 is SGHDN, CDR2 FVKESK, per germline. For the CDR3, the DNA is TGTGCCAGCAGCCCATTTGGAAACACCATATATTTT. Protein: CASSPFGNTIYF.

The CDR3 protein is CATSRAIRGQGAYVVYGYTF. CDR3 nucleotide sequence: TGTGCCACCAGCAGAGCAATAAGGGGACAGGGGGCGTACGTGGTCTATGGCTACACCTTC. The chain recombines TRBV15 with TRBJ1-2; TRBD1 matches at 12 bases. Germline V CDR1 and CDR2: LNHNV, YYDKDF (reference sequence). The CDR3 runs 20 residues. J lost 4 bases, V lost 1 base, and 16 bases had no gene match.

This chain connects TRBV10-3 to TRBJ1-6; possible D gene TRBD1, 5 bases. Trimming cost V 1 base and J 7 bases, with 11 bases left between them. From germline, CDR1 is ENHRY and CDR2 SYGVKD. The CDR3 spans 15 residues. The CDR3 reads CAISELGPRNSPLHF. The CDR3 DNA follows: TGTGCCATCAGTGAGTTGGGACCGCGAAATTCACCCCTCCACTTT.

The rearrangement links TRBV4-1 to TRBJ1-5, with D unresolved. The CDR3 has 15 residues. V was trimmed by 1 base and J by 0 bases, leaving 7 bases between them. CDR1 and CDR2 (germline): MGHRA, YSYEKL. CDR3 in amino acids: CASSQVPGSNQPQHF. The CDR3 DNA follows: TGCGCCAGCAGCCAAGTCCCCGGTAGCAATCAGCCCCAGCATTTT.

The V gene is TRBV27, the J gene TRBJ1-3; 7 bases agree with TRBD1. The germline V gene encodes CDR1 MNHEY and CDR2 SMNVEV (reference sequence). CDR3 length: 13 residues. Trimming removed 6 bases from V and 4 bases from J; junction bases left unmatched: 3. The CDR3 nucleotides read TGTGCCAGCAGCACAGGGGCGGGAAACACCATATATTTT. It translates to CASSTGAGNTIYF.

The genes are TRBV5-5 and TRBJ2-5, with 10 bases lining up with TRBD1. The CDR3 length is 15 residues. Germline V gene sequence: CDR1 SGHKS, CDR2 YYEKEE (reference sequence). The V and J ends lost 1 base and 1 base, in that order; junction bases with no gene match: 1. This chain's CDR3 is CASSLRDRGQETQYF. The CDR3 DNA reads as TGTGCCAGCAGCTTGCGGGACAGGGGCCAAGAGACCCAGTACTTC.

This clone has a single count. The chain is built from TRBV9 and TRBJ1-4; possible D gene TRBD1, 6 bases. CDR1 is SGDLS and CDR2 is YYNGEE in the germline V gene. V gave up 3 bases and J gave up 6 bases, with 15 bases separating them. The CDR3 loop spans 15 amino acids. The CDR3 region has the DNA TGTGCCAGCAGCGCCGAACAGGGAATGGATGAAAAACTGTTTTTT. Translating gives CASSAEQGMDEKLFF.

This sequence joins TRBV6-1 and TRBJ2-1; TRBD2 might be the D (6 bases). Trimming took 1 base from V and 3 from J, leaving 16 bases between them. CDR3 size: 17 residues. Germline CDR1 reads MNHNS; CDR2 reads SASEGT. CDR3 sequence: CASSEGVGRGIYNEQFF. The CDR3 DNA is TGTGCCAGCAGTGAAGGCGTGGGACGGGGGATCTACAATGAGCAGTTCTTC.